These 32 T cell receptor beta chains were sequenced from one sample in a study of shared T cell receptors in the human thymus. The protocol was immunoSEQ multiplex PCR, while the TCRdb copy is restricted to in-frame clones and leaves out a portion. The top ten hold 0.01% of the sample, which has hundreds of thousands of clones, more than 75% seen once. These sequences were also reported in another study, on human thymus T cells.

The sequencing sample was made of thymocytes. The receptors here all came from a boy under two years old with a congenital heart defect.

This clone appeared a few times. CDR3 DNA sequence: TGTGCCAGCAGTCCTAGCGGGAAGGACGGCACAGATACGCAGTATTTT. This translates into CASSPSGKDGTDTQYF. This chain links TRBV7-9 with TRBJ2-3, with TRBD2 matching over 9 bases. The CDR3 consists of 16 residues. V was clipped by 6 bases and J by 1 base; unmatched bases: 8. Germline CDR1 reads SEHNR; CDR2 reads FQNEAQ (reference sequence).

This chain uses TRBV5-1 with TRBJ2-1, with 13 bases fitting TRBD2. Germline assignment: CDR1 SGHRS and CDR2 YFSETQ. The CDR3 has 16 residues. V lost 2 bases to trimming and J lost 6 bases; unmatched junction nucleotides: 5. The CDR3 coding sequence is TGCGCCAGCAGCTTTTCGGGACTAGCGGGGACCAATGAGCAGTTCTTC. Protein: CASSFSGLAGTNEQFF.

This clone has just a few counts. V gene TRBV5-1 combines with J gene TRBJ2-3; TRBD1 matches at 7 bases. This CDR3 is built from 17 residues. Trimming removed 2 bases from V and 1 base from J; junction bases left unmatched: 10. CDR1 is SGHRS and CDR2 is YFSETQ in the germline V gene. The chain's CDR3 is CASSFRTRGSRTDTQYF. CDR3 sequence (DNA): TGCGCCAGCAGCTTCCGGACCAGGGGGAGCCGCACAGATACGCAGTATTTT.

This clone came up once. The chain has TRBV10-1 and TRBJ2-2, with D possibly matching TRBD2 (6 bases). Trimming removed 4 bases from V and 4 bases from J, with 13 bases in between. Germline V lookup: CDR1 WNHNN, CDR2 SYGVQD (reference sequence). This CDR3 is built from 15 residues. The CDR3 coding sequence is TGCGCCAGCAGTGGAAAACTGGGACTCACCGGGGAGCTGTTTTTT. This encodes CASSGKLGLTGELFF.

In this sample, this clone turned up once. This chain's CDR3 is CASSPLPGQGATDTQYF. CDR3 DNA: TGTGCCAGCTCACCCTTGCCGGGACAGGGGGCCACAGATACGCAGTATTTT. The chain uses TRBV18 and TRBJ2-3; 12 bases are a match to TRBD1. V was pared by 3 bases and J by 2 bases, with 6 bases of the junction left unmatched. The CDR3 is 17 residues long. Per germline, CDR1 KGHSH and CDR2 LQKENI. Complete variable domain (other parts from reference TRBV18 and TRBJ2-3): NAGVMQNPRHLVRRRGQEARLRCSPMKGHSHVYWYRQLPEEGLKFMVYLQKENIIDESGMPKERFSAEFPKEGPSILRIQQVVRGDSAAYFCASSPLPGQGATDTQYFGPGTRLTVL.

This chain links TRBV27 with TRBJ1-3; D is possibly TRBD1 (5 bases). The CDR3 extends over 14 amino acids. Germline V gene lookup returns CDR1 MNHEY and CDR2 SMNVEV (reference sequence). Between the trimmed V and J ends, which lost 7 bases and 5 bases, there was a span of 15 bases. In DNA form, the CDR3 reads TGTGCCAGCACCCCCCAAGGGACTCGAAACACCATATATTTT. As protein: CASTPQGTRNTIYF.

The chain couples TRBV29-1 to TRBJ1-4, with 10 bases lining up with TRBD1. This CDR3 comprises 13 residues. Germline V gives CDR1 SQVTM, CDR2 ANQGSEA. V dropped 6 bases and J dropped 8; count of bases not matched to a gene: 6. The CDR3 DNA is TGCAGCGTCCGGACAGGGGGAGGCGAAAAACTGTTTTTT. Its translation: CSVRTGGGEKLFF.

The V gene is TRBV14, the J gene TRBJ2-1; 15 nucleotides align to TRBD2. With 10 bases clipped from V and 0 bases from J, the junction kept 10 bases outside the gene matches. The CDR3 sequence is 18 residues long. CDR1 and CDR2 from the germline V gene are SGHDN and FVKESK. CDR3 nucleotides: TGTGCCATCCCTCCGGGACTAGCGGGAGGACGCTCCTACAATGAGCAGTTCTTC. It is translated as CAIPPGLAGGRSYNEQFF.

This chain uses TRBV10-2 with TRBJ1-5; 12 nucleotides align to TRBD1. The CDR3 spans 20 residues. The V segment lost 3 bases and the J segment 1 base; nucleotides outside the gene matches: 13. Germline CDR1 reads WSHSY; CDR2 reads SAAADI. CDR3 in amino acids: CASSEFRWDRGPRSNQPQHF. Here the CDR3 DNA reads TGCGCCAGCAGTGAATTTCGCTGGGACAGGGGGCCTCGGAGCAATCAGCCCCAGCATTTT.

V is TRBV2 and J is TRBJ2-7; no reliable D call. Germline lookup yields CDR1 SNHLY and CDR2 FYNNEI. V was pared by 8 bases and J by 6 bases, with 11 bases between. The CDR3 covers 11 residues. CDR3 in amino acids: CASRVSSEQYF. CDR3 nucleotide sequence: TGTGCCAGCCGTGTCAGTTCCGAGCAGTACTTC.

The CDR3 loop is CASRTLTGFNEQFF. The CDR3 DNA reads as TGTGCCAGCCGTACACTGACAGGATTTAATGAGCAGTTCTTC. The chain combines TRBV2 with TRBJ2-1; possibly TRBD1 for D (6 bases). Germline V lookup: CDR1 SNHLY, CDR2 FYNNEI. This CDR3 is 14 amino acids long. V lost 8 bases, J lost 7 bases, and 18 bases lay in between.

This clone was counted a single time. The chain is built from TRBV11-2 and TRBJ2-7, with TRBD2 matching over 16 bases. The J segment lost 0 bases and the V segment lost 3 bases, leaving 5 bases of the junction unmatched. Germline V gene sequence: CDR1 SGHAT, CDR2 FQNNGV. The CDR3 is 18 residues long. CDR3 region: CASSLGLAGGPGSYEQYF. The CDR3 DNA reads as TGTGCCAGCAGCTTGGGACTAGCGGGAGGGCCGGGCTCCTACGAGCAGTACTTC.

The CDR3 sequence: CASSRGGRASYEQYF. DNA of the CDR3: TGTGCCAGCAGCCGAGGCGGGAGGGCCTCCTACGAGCAGTACTTC. V is TRBV14 and J is TRBJ2-7, with 9 bases matching TRBD2. CDR3 length: 15 residues. Looked up from germline, CDR1 is SGHDN and CDR2 is FVKESK. The junction had 4 bases not matched to a gene; V was cut back by 4 bases and J by 0 bases.

CDR3 in DNA: TGTGCCAGCAGCAGGGGACAGGGGCGGCGAAATCAGCCCCAGCATTTT. This encodes CASSRGQGRRNQPQHF. This chain joins TRBV5-6 and TRBJ1-5, with 10 positions matching TRBD1. The CDR3 consists of 16 residues. Losses at the gene ends were 4 bases for V and 4 bases for J; bases not matched to a gene: 8. Germline V lookup: CDR1 SGHDT, CDR2 YYEEEE.

CDR3 loop: CASSPSQGNYEQYF. The DNA for the CDR3 is TGTGCCAGCAGTCCCTCTCAGGGAAACTACGAGCAGTACTTC. The gene calls are TRBV2 and TRBJ2-7, with D maybe TRBD1 (5 bases). Germline loops: CDR1 SNHLY, CDR2 FYNNEI. Trimming removed 5 bases at V and 3 bases at J, with 14 bases between. The CDR3 sequence is 14 residues long. The full variable domain, completed using reference TRBV2 and TRBJ2-7, is EPEVTQTPSHQVTQMGQEVILRCVPISNHLYFYWYRQILGQKVEFLVSFYNNEISEKSEIFDDQFSVERPDGSNFTLKIRSTKLEDSAMYFCASSPSQGNYEQYFGPGTRLTVT.

In this sample, this clone turned up once. The rearrangement links TRBV7-2 to TRBJ2-3, with 9 bases identical to TRBD2. The germline V gene has CDR1 SGHTA and CDR2 FQGNSA. V gave up 4 bases and J gave up 2 bases; unmatched junction bases: 7. This CDR3 contains 16 residues. As DNA, the CDR3 is TGTGCCAGCAGCTCTCAAGGGACTAGCTACACAGATACGCAGTATTTT. As protein: CASSSQGTSYTDTQYF.

This chain uses TRBV28 with TRBJ2-7; maybe TRBD1 (5 bases). This CDR3 has 16 residues. Germline V gives CDR1 MDHEN, CDR2 SYDVKM. V was shortened by 6 bases and J by 2 bases, with 20 bases between the two germline ends. The CDR3 sequence: CASSPRLGQSPYEQYF. The CDR3, as DNA: TGTGCCAGCAGCCCCCGGTTGGGGCAAAGCCCCTACGAGCAGTACTTC.

A single count supports this clone. This rearrangement joins TRBV4-1 to TRBJ2-1, with 12 bases that match TRBD2. Germline trimming cut 1 base from V and 2 bases from J; bases unmatched to any gene: 9. CDR3 length equals 19 residues. Per germline, CDR1 MGHRA and CDR2 YSYEKL. The CDR3 coding sequence is TGCGCCAGCAGCCAAGCCCCACTAGCGGGAGGTCCAGCCTACAATGAGCAGTTCTTC. Translated: CASSQAPLAGGPAYNEQFF.

The table lists this clone with a count of one. The chain has TRBV18 and TRBJ2-7; 7 bases agree with TRBD1. The V segment lost 2 bases and the J segment 12 bases; nucleotides outside the gene matches: 4. Germline assignment: CDR1 KGHSH and CDR2 LQKENI. The CDR3 is 11 residues long. The CDR3 nucleotides are TGTGCCAGCTCACCAGACAGGGAACGGTACTTC. Translation gives CASSPDRERYF.

This chain uses TRBV19 with TRBJ2-7, with 7 positions matching TRBD1. Trimming took 4 bases from V and 5 from J; bases not matched to a gene: 8. Germline lookup yields CDR1 LNHDA and CDR2 SQIVND (reference sequence). This CDR3 is 14 amino acids long. CDR3 protein: CASSTHRGWNEQYF. Here the CDR3 DNA reads TGTGCCAGTAGTACCCACAGGGGTTGGAACGAGCAGTACTTC. Together with reference TRBV19 and TRBJ2-7, the CDR3 gives the full variable domain: DGGITQSPKYLFRKEGQNVTLSCEQNLNHDAMYWYRQDPGQGLRLIYYSQIVNDFQKGDIAEGYSVSREKKESFPLTVTSAQKNPTAFYLCASSTHRGWNEQYFGPGTRLTVT.

The J gene is TRBJ2-2, the V gene TRBV9; a possible D gene is TRBD2 (5 bases). In germline, CDR1 is SGDLS, CDR2 YYNGEE. The V gene lost 3 bases and the J gene lost 8 bases, with 20 bases spanning the gap. The CDR3 runs 16 residues. CDR3 residues: CASSESASGGRGELFF. The CDR3 nucleotides read TGTGCCAGCAGCGAATCCGCCAGCGGCGGACGGGGGGAGCTGTTTTTT. Full variable domain (outside the CDR3, taken from reference TRBV9 and TRBJ2-2): DSGVTQTPKHLITATGQRVTLRCSPRSGDLSVYWYQQSLDQGLQFLIQYYNGEERAKGNILERFSAQQFPDLHSELNLSSLELGDSALYFCASSESASGGRGELFFGEGSRLTVL.

CDR3 region: CASSLVCGTGDYEQYF. In DNA form, the CDR3 reads TGTGCCAGCAGCTTGGTATGTGGGACAGGGGACTACGAGCAGTACTTC. The V gene is TRBV5-5, the J gene TRBJ2-7; 10 bases map to TRBD1. V lost 0 bases, J lost 3 bases, and 6 bases stayed unmatched. Germline CDR1 is SGHKS and CDR2 is YYEKEE (reference sequence). This CDR3 is 16 amino acids long.

This clone has just one count. The chain joins TRBV12-5 to TRBJ2-7; 10 nucleotides line up with TRBD1. The CDR3 has 18 residues. Germline CDR1 reads LGHNT; CDR2 reads FRNRAP. The J segment lost 0 bases and the V segment lost 2 bases, leaving 10 bases of the junction unmatched. CDR3 loop: CASGLTPGTGERSYEQYF. The CDR3 region has the DNA TGTGCTAGTGGTTTGACCCCCGGGACAGGGGAACGCTCCTACGAGCAGTACTTC.

The chain employs TRBV18 and TRBJ2-7, with 8 bases fitting TRBD1. This CDR3 is 16 amino acids long. V lost 3 bases and J lost 5; bases outside the gene matches: 12. CDR1 and CDR2 from the germline V gene are KGHSH and LQKENI. The CDR3 nucleotides read TGTGCCAGCTCACCGACCCGTCGGACAGGGAAGGACGAGCAGTACTTC. It translates to CASSPTRRTGKDEQYF.

The chain joins TRBV2 to TRBJ1-5; 8 bases line up with TRBD1. Trimming removed 6 bases from V and 4 bases from J; junction bases left unmatched: 11. CDR1 and CDR2 from the germline V gene are SNHLY and FYNNEI. The CDR3 runs to 16 residues. CDR3: CASSPGQGKGNQPQHF. The CDR3 DNA reads as TGTGCCAGCAGCCCAGGACAGGGAAAGGGAAATCAGCCCCAGCATTTT.

This rearrangement joins TRBV29-1 to TRBJ2-2; TRBD1 aligns across 7 bases. This CDR3 is 12 amino acids long. Trimming at V came to 5 bases and at J to 6 bases, leaving 3 bases not matched to a gene. CDR1 is SQVTM, CDR2 ANQGSEA, per germline. This CDR3 reads CSVLQGAGELFF. The CDR3 nucleotides are TGCAGCGTTCTCCAGGGGGCCGGGGAGCTGTTTTTT.

The J gene is TRBJ2-6, the V gene TRBV5-1; possible D gene TRBD1, 5 bases. V was shortened by 0 bases and J by 0 bases, with 13 bases between the two germline ends. The CDR3 runs to 18 residues. CDR1 and CDR2 from the germline V gene are SGHRS and YFSETQ. The CDR3 DNA sequence: TGCGCCAGCAGCTTGGATGGACATCAATTCTCTGGGGCCAACGTCCTGACTTTC. Its protein product is CASSLDGHQFSGANVLTF.

The V gene is TRBV15, the J gene TRBJ2-3; possibly TRBD1 for D (6 bases). From germline, CDR1 is LNHNV and CDR2 YYDKDF (reference sequence). The V end was cut by 1 base, the J end by 1 base, with 12 bases between. There are 16 residues in the CDR3. DNA for the CDR3: TGTGCCACCAGCAGAGTCTGGGGGCGCGGCACAGATACGCAGTATTTT. Translation gives CATSRVWGRGTDTQYF.

The chain employs TRBV4-1 and TRBJ2-3; 9 bases fit TRBD2. The CDR3 covers 21 residues. Trimming removed 2 bases from V and 0 bases from J; junction bases left unmatched: 18. The germline V gene encodes CDR1 MGHRA and CDR2 YSYEKL. The CDR3 loop is CASSQTTGTSLSIGSTDTQYF. In DNA form, the CDR3 reads TGCGCCAGCAGCCAAACCACCGGGACTAGCCTTTCTATTGGGAGCACAGATACGCAGTATTTT.

The rearrangement links TRBV15 to TRBJ2-7; 9 positions agree with TRBD1. The CDR3 runs to 16 residues. V lost 5 bases and J lost 6; bases outside the gene matches: 14. Germline assignment: CDR1 LNHNV and CDR2 YYDKDF (reference sequence). The CDR3 sequence is CATSLGARDRACEQYF. CDR3 sequence (DNA): TGTGCCACCAGCCTGGGGGCCCGGGACAGGGCATGCGAGCAGTACTTC.

V usage is TRBV6-5 and J usage is TRBJ2-6; D is undetermined. V lost 5 bases and J lost 0, with 8 bases in between. The CDR3 runs 15 residues. Germline V lookup: CDR1 MNHEY, CDR2 SVGAGI. CDR3 coding DNA: TGTGCCAGCAGTGTGTACAGCTCTGGGGCCAACGTCCTGACTTTC. The encoded protein is CASSVYSSGANVLTF.

A note on this clone: This sample includes further DNA sequences coding for the same CDR3. The chain joins TRBV6-1 to TRBJ2-7; 8 bases are shared with TRBD2. CDR3 size: 14 residues. Germline CDR1 MNHNS, CDR2 SASEGT. The J segment lost 0 bases and the V segment lost 6 bases, leaving 4 bases of the junction unmatched. CDR3 in amino acids: CASSGGGPSYEQYF. The CDR3 DNA sequence: TGTGCCAGCAGCGGCGGGGGGCCCTCCTACGAGCAGTACTTC.